These 7 T cell receptor beta chains were sequenced from one sample in a study of glioma-infiltrating T cells. Amplification of TCR alpha and beta CDR3 regions from RNA used iRepertoire nested multiplex PCR. Via MiXCR, TCRdb re-called the multiplex PCR reads, giving one row per CDR3 protein. The sample lists around 97,000 distinct CDR3 sequences, under 30% occurring once. The sequencing sample was made of glioma tissue, nonneoplastic brain tissue, or PBMCs (not recorded which). The source is a human donor with low-grade glioma or glioblastoma, undergoing nonglioma brain surgery, or in good health (not recorded which).

This clonotype has ten or more counts. The J gene is TRBJ1-1, the V gene TRBV28, with D maybe TRBD1 (5 bases). The length of the CDR3 is 16 residues. Germline V gene lookup returns CDR1 MDHEN and CDR2 SYDVKM. The V gene lost 2 bases and the J gene lost 1 base, with 14 bases spanning the gap. In DNA form, the CDR3 reads TGTGCCAGCAGTTTAGGGGGACTTGGGGGGAACACTGAAGCTTTCTTT. Its translation: CASSLGGLGGNTEAFF. The entire variable domain, with the rest obtained from reference TRBV28 and TRBJ1-1, is as follows: DVKVTQSSRYLVKRTGEKVFLECVQDMDHENMFWYRQDPGLGLRLIYFSYDVKMKEKGDIPEGYSVSREKKERFSLILESASTNQTSMYLCASSLGGLGGNTEAFFGQGTRLTVV.

At least ten counts were recorded for this clonotype. This sequence joins TRBV7-2 and TRBJ1-1; D not resolved. V was cut by 2 bases and J by 12 bases, with 22 bases left in between. Per the germline V gene, CDR1 is SGHTA and CDR2 is FQGNSA. The CDR3 extends over 15 amino acids. CDR3 sequence: CASSLSPGLDGSSFF. As DNA, the CDR3 is TGTGCCAGCAGCTTATCTCCTGGATTGGACGGTTCGTCTTTCTTT. Supplemented by reference TRBV7-2 and TRBJ1-1, the full variable domain reads GAGVSQSPSNKVTEKGKDVELRCDPISGHTALYWYRQSLGQGLEFLIYFQGNSAPDKSGLPSDRFSAERTGGSVSTLTIQRTQQEDSAVYLCASSLSPGLDGSSFFGQGTRLTVV.

Regarding this clonotype: This could be a read error, since a much larger clone is one nucleotide away. The chain joins TRBV24-1 to TRBJ1-5; possibly TRBD1 for D (5 bases). The V end was cut by 4 bases, the J end by 4 bases, with 13 bases between. The length of the CDR3 is 15 residues. Germline-derived CDR1 and CDR2 are KGHDR and SFDVKD. In DNA, the CDR3 is TGTGCCACCAGTGACACCCGAGGGGAGAATCAGCCCCAGCATTTT. Its translation is CATSDTRGENQPQHF.

This clonotype showed up just a few times. The chain combines TRBV12-3 or TRBV12-4 with TRBJ2-1; 10 bases match TRBD2. V shed 5 bases and J 8 bases; nucleotides not matched to a gene: 6. The CDR3 length is 14 residues. The CDR3 is CASSGLAENYEQFF. As DNA, the CDR3 is TGTGCCAGCAGTGGACTAGCGGAAAATTATGAGCAGTTCTTC.

This clonotype was counted ten times or more. This sequence joins TRBV28 and TRBJ2-6; no definite D call. CDR1 and CDR2 (germline): MDHEN, SYDVKM. Between the trimmed V and J ends, which lost 4 bases and 2 bases, there was a span of 15 bases. This CDR3 region has 17 residues. CDR3 loop: CASSSYSRQAGANVLTF. The CDR3 bases are TGTGCCAGCAGTTCCTACTCACGACAAGCTGGGGCCAACGTCCTGACTTTC.

This clonotype has more than one count but fewer than ten. The rearrangement links TRBV29-1 to TRBJ2-7; the D call may be TRBD1 or TRBD2 (5 bases each). V was cut by 6 bases and J by 3 bases, with 6 bases left in between. Looked up from germline, CDR1 is SQVTM and CDR2 is ANQGSEA. The CDR3 covers 10 residues. The CDR3 region has the DNA TGCAGCGTGGGGGTCTACGAGCAGTACTTC. As protein: CSVGVYEQYF.

The chain employs TRBV7-2 and TRBJ2-3; D may be TRBD2 (6 bases). V lost 1 base, J lost 8 bases, and 13 bases lay in between. The CDR3 length is 14 residues. Germline CDR1 reads SGHTA; CDR2 reads FQGNSA. The CDR3 sequence: CASSLGYRGGTQYF. The DNA of the CDR3 is TGTGCCAGCAGCTTAGGTTACCGGGGAGGTACGCAGTATTTT.